The 29 T cell receptor beta chains given below trace back to one sample, sequenced in a study of blood T cell repertoires in COVID-19. Libraries were prepared by immunoSEQ multiplex PCR; TCRdb keeps only in-frame clonotypes and omits some of them. This table holds approximately 250,000 clones, around 89% found once. Material: PBMCs or T cells enriched from blood (not recorded which). The receptors derive from a woman aged 25 to 45 who had recovered from COVID-19.

This clone was seen only a few times. V gene TRBV3-1 (or the pseudogene TRBV3-2) combines with J gene TRBJ2-7; no firm D call. V was clipped by 4 bases and J by 6 bases, with 13 bases between them. The CDR3 is 13 amino acids. In germline, CDR1 is LGHDT, CDR2 YNNKEL (reference sequence). CDR3 residues: CASSRSTGSEQYF. For the CDR3, the DNA is TGTGCCAGCAGCCGCTCGACCGGGTCCGAGCAGTACTTC.

The V call is TRBV13, the J call TRBJ2-1, with D tentatively TRBD2 (6 bases). The germline V and J ends were trimmed by 3 bases and 4 bases, with 19 bases remaining between them. Germline-derived CDR1 and CDR2 are PRHDT and FYEKMQ (reference sequence). This CDR3 has 17 residues. In DNA, the CDR3 is TGTGCCAGCAGCTTCGAGCGGGCCGGAAGGGGTTACAATGAGCAGTTCTTC. Its translation is CASSFERAGRGYNEQFF.

This chain connects TRBV24-1 to TRBJ1-1; no reliable D call. V dropped 4 bases and J dropped 1 base, with 6 bases sitting between them. There are 13 residues in the CDR3. CDR1 is KGHDR and CDR2 is SFDVKD in the germline V gene. CDR3 DNA sequence: TGTGCCACCAGTGAACAGCAGAACACTGAAGCTTTCTTT. Amino acids: CATSEQQNTEAFF.

This clone appeared once. V gene TRBV19 combines with J gene TRBJ2-1; TRBD2 aligns across 15 bases. Germline trimming cut 9 bases from V and 4 bases from J; bases unmatched to any gene: 10. CDR3 length: 17 residues. Germline V gives CDR1 LNHDA, CDR2 SQIVND (reference sequence). CDR3 DNA: TGTGCCAGCATGGGGACTAGCGGGAGGCCCGATTACAATGAGCAGTTCTTC. It is translated as CASMGTSGRPDYNEQFF.

The J gene is TRBJ2-3, the V gene TRBV27, with TRBD1 as a possible D gene (5 bases). CDR1 and CDR2 from the germline V gene are MNHEY and SMNVEV (reference sequence). The CDR3 is made up of 16 amino acids. V was trimmed by 5 bases and J by 0 bases, leaving 15 bases between them. CDR3 in DNA: TGTGCCAGCAGTGATAGGGGATTCCTCAGCACAGATACGCAGTATTTT. It yields the protein CASSDRGFLSTDTQYF.

The V call is TRBV28, the J call TRBJ1-2; D may be TRBD1 (5 bases). Germline V CDR1 and CDR2: MDHEN, SYDVKM. Trimming took off 5 bases at V and 7 bases at J, with 17 bases between the two ends. CDR3 length equals 14 residues. CDR3 in amino acids: CASSGADQGGGYTF. CDR3 nucleotide sequence: TGTGCCAGCAGTGGCGCTGACCAGGGAGGTGGCTACACCTTC.

This chain connects TRBV5-1 to TRBJ2-7, with D perhaps matching TRBD1 (5 bases). The CDR3 loop spans 13 amino acids. The V end was cut by 3 bases, the J end by 3 bases, with 10 bases between. The V gene's germline CDR1 is SGHRS and CDR2 YFSETQ. The CDR3 nucleotides are TGCGCCAGCAGCTACCGACAGCACTACGAGCAGTACTTC. Protein: CASSYRQHYEQYF.

The chain uses TRBV7-6 and TRBJ1-2; 7 bases agree with TRBD1. Germline V gives CDR1 SGHVS, CDR2 FNYEAQ. V dropped 2 bases and J dropped 2; count of bases not matched to a gene: 5. This CDR3 is built from 15 residues. The CDR3 DNA is TGTGCCAGCAGCTTATACGAGGGGGCAAACTATGGCTACACCTTC. Translating it yields CASSLYEGANYGYTF. Filled out from reference TRBV7-6 and TRBJ1-2, the complete variable domain reads GAGVSQSPRYKVTKRGQDVALRCDPISGHVSLYWYRQALGQGPEFLTYFNYEAQQDKSGLPNDRFSAERPEGSISTLTIQRTEQRDSAMYRCASSLYEGANYGYTFGSGTRLTVV.

The V gene is TRBV7-9, the J gene TRBJ1-4; TRBD1 aligns across 7 bases. This CDR3 has 15 amino acids. V was pared by 5 bases and J by 5 bases, with 8 bases of the junction left unmatched. Germline V gene lookup returns CDR1 SEHNR and CDR2 FQNEAQ (reference sequence). CDR3 nucleotides: TGTGCCAGCAGCCATACGGACAGGATAAATGAAAAACTGTTTTTT. Translated: CASSHTDRINEKLFF.

The sample holds one count of this clone. V gene TRBV19 combines with J gene TRBJ2-7; 10 bases fit TRBD2. The germline CDR1 and CDR2 sequences are LNHDA and SQIVND (reference sequence). This CDR3 has 16 amino acids. With 3 bases clipped from V and 2 bases from J, the junction kept 7 bases outside the gene matches. Here the CDR3 reads CASSINLAGEPYEQYF. DNA of the CDR3: TGTGCCAGTAGTATTAATCTAGCGGGAGAGCCCTACGAGCAGTACTTC.

V and J are TRBV11-2 and TRBJ1-2; 7 bases match TRBD1. The V and J ends lost 0 bases and 7 bases, in that order; junction bases with no gene match: 17. The CDR3 loop spans 18 amino acids. From germline, CDR1 is SGHAT and CDR2 FQNNGV. Written as DNA, the CDR3 is TGTGCCAGCAGCTTAGATCCTAGGAGGGGGCGTAGGGGCTCTGGCTACACCTTC. Translation: CASSLDPRRGRRGSGYTF.

This chain links TRBV24-1 with TRBJ2-3, with 8 bases identical to TRBD1. The germline CDR1 and CDR2 sequences are KGHDR and SFDVKD. The CDR3 spans 15 residues. J lost 5 bases, V lost 5 bases, and 8 bases had no gene match. CDR3 in DNA: TGTGCCACCAGTGGGTTCAGGGGGCCAGGAGATACGCAGTATTTT. This codes for CATSGFRGPGDTQYF.

This chain uses TRBV5-1 with TRBJ2-7, with D maybe TRBD1 (6 bases). This CDR3 has 13 residues. Trimming removed 4 bases at V and 6 bases at J, with 14 bases between. In germline, CDR1 is SGHRS, CDR2 YFSETQ. DNA for the CDR3: TGCGCCAGCAGCATATCAGGGGCGACCGAGCAGTACTTC. Amino acid sequence: CASSISGATEQYF. Complete variable domain (other parts from reference TRBV5-1 and TRBJ2-7): KAGVTQTPRYLIKTRGQQVTLSCSPISGHRSVSWYQQTPGQGLQFLFEYFSETQRNKGNFPGRFSGRQFSNSRSEMNVSTLELGDSALYLCASSISGATEQYFGPGTRLTVT.

This clone was detected only once. V gene TRBV28 combines with J gene TRBJ2-1, with 7 bases identical to TRBD1. The CDR3 extends over 18 amino acids. V trimming: 6 bases; J trimming: 3 bases; junction bases outside the gene matches: 17. CDR1 MDHEN and CDR2 SYDVKM come from the germline V gene. CDR3 in amino acids: CASSSNNRGPPFYNEQFF. CDR3 DNA: TGTGCCAGCAGCTCCAACAACAGGGGTCCCCCCTTCTACAATGAGCAGTTCTTC.

This chain's CDR3 is CARGRFDTEAFF. CDR3 DNA sequence: TGTGCCCGAGGAAGATTTGACACTGAAGCTTTCTTT. The chain has TRBV30 and TRBJ1-1; D not resolved. The CDR3 loop spans 12 amino acids. Per germline, CDR1 GTSNPN and CDR2 SVGIG (reference sequence). V was pared by 8 bases and J by 3 bases, with 13 bases between. The full variable domain, completed using reference TRBV30 and TRBJ1-1, is SQTIHQWPATLVQPVGSPLSLECTVEGTSNPNLYWYRQAAGRGLQLLFYSVGIGQISSEVPQNLSASRPQDRQFILSSKKLLLSDSGFYLCARGRFDTEAFFGQGTRLTVV.

The V gene is TRBV28, the J gene TRBJ1-3, with unresolved D. CDR3 length: 16 amino acids. From germline, CDR1 is MDHEN and CDR2 SYDVKM. V gave up 1 base and J gave up 0 bases, with 10 bases separating them. The CDR3 here is CASSLLAGVSGNTIYF. CDR3 bases: TGTGCCAGCAGTTTATTGGCAGGCGTCTCTGGAAACACCATATATTTT.

This chain joins TRBV6-2 or TRBV6-3 and TRBJ2-7; no definite D call. The V and J ends lost 6 bases and 5 bases respectively, with 17 bases between them. Germline-derived CDR1 and CDR2 are MNHEY and SVGEGT. This CDR3 contains 14 residues. CDR3 bases: TGTGCCAGCAGCCCCGGCGGTACCGTCCACGAGCAGTACTTC. Its protein is CASSPGGTVHEQYF.

This clone was seen a single time. This chain links TRBV18 with TRBJ1-1; tentative D call: TRBD1 (6 bases). Germline V CDR1 and CDR2: KGHSH, LQKENI. The V end was cut by 2 bases, the J end by 1 base, with 11 bases between. The CDR3 totals 15 residues. This CDR3 is CASSPMDSTNTEAFF. CDR3 nucleotides: TGTGCCAGCTCACCAATGGACAGTACGAACACTGAAGCTTTCTTT.

The genes are TRBV3-1 (or the pseudogene TRBV3-2) and TRBJ2-3; possibly TRBD2 for D (5 bases). Germline lookup yields CDR1 LGHDT and CDR2 YNNKEL (reference sequence). The CDR3 has 15 amino acids. V was clipped by 1 base and J by 5 bases, with 13 bases between them. CDR3 residues: CASSQGTSHRDTQYF. The DNA of the CDR3 is TGTGCCAGCAGCCAAGGGACTTCCCACAGAGATACGCAGTATTTT.

V is TRBV11-2 and J is TRBJ2-2; 9 bases agree with TRBD2. The CDR3 loop spans 18 amino acids. V lost 0 bases, J lost 5 bases, and 10 bases stayed unmatched. Germline assignment: CDR1 SGHAT and CDR2 FQNNGV. CDR3 nucleotide sequence: TGTGCCAGCAGCTTAGAGATAACCTTTAGCGGGAGAACCGGGGAGCTGTTTTTT. This sequence encodes CASSLEITFSGRTGELFF.

J is TRBJ2-1 and V is TRBV13, with 8 positions matching TRBD2. Germline V CDR1 and CDR2: PRHDT, FYEKMQ (reference sequence). The CDR3 consists of 14 residues. The V and J ends lost 4 bases and 6 bases, in that order; junction bases with no gene match: 5. CDR3 region: CASSSGLVSNEQFF. The CDR3 coding sequence is TGTGCCAGCAGCTCGGGACTAGTCAGCAATGAGCAGTTCTTC. Based on the CDR3 plus reference TRBV13 and TRBJ2-1, the full variable domain is AAGVIQSPRHLIKEKRETATLKCYPIPRHDTVYWYQQGPGQDPQFLISFYEKMQSDKGSIPDRFSAQQFSDYHSELNMSSLELGDSALYFCASSSGLVSNEQFFGPGTRLTVL.

This clone is a singleton in its sample. The V and J genes are TRBV7-8 and TRBJ1-1, with 7 nucleotides matching TRBD1. CDR1 SGHVS and CDR2 FQNEAQ come from the germline V gene. V lost 3 bases and J lost 3; bases outside the gene matches: 7. The CDR3 runs to 15 residues. The CDR3 DNA reads as TGTGCCAGCAGCTTCAAGGGGGCCGGGGACACTGAAGCTTTCTTT. Residues: CASSFKGAGDTEAFF.

The chain is built from TRBV7-9 and TRBJ1-1, with 9 nucleotides matching TRBD1. The CDR3 consists of 13 residues. Trimming removed 4 bases from V and 5 bases from J; junction bases left unmatched: 2. CDR1 is SEHNR and CDR2 is FQNEAQ in the germline V gene (reference sequence). The CDR3 DNA reads as TGTGCCAGCAGCTACAGGGGGCTAACTGAAGCTTTCTTT. Its protein is CASSYRGLTEAFF.

This chain connects TRBV27 to TRBJ2-3; 10 nucleotides align to TRBD2. CDR3 length: 15 residues. The germline gives CDR1 MNHEY, CDR2 SMNVEV (reference sequence). The V segment lost 4 bases and the J segment 4 bases; nucleotides outside the gene matches: 5. The CDR3 bases are TGTGCCAGCAGTTCAAGGACTAGCGGCTCAGATACGCAGTATTTT. Translation: CASSSRTSGSDTQYF.

This clone was observed a single time. The rearrangement uses TRBV7-2 and TRBJ2-3; the match to TRBD2 covers 7 bases. The CDR3 has 15 amino acids. CDR1 SGHTA and CDR2 FQGNSA come from the germline V gene. J lost 2 bases, V lost 0 bases, and 2 bases had no gene match. The CDR3 loop reads CASSLAAGDTDTQYF. CDR3 sequence (DNA): TGTGCCAGCAGCTTAGCCGCGGGGGACACAGATACGCAGTATTTT.

The CDR3 DNA reads as TGTGCCTGTTCTTCGCAGGGCTATAGCAATCAGCCCCAGCATTTT. It encodes CACSSQGYSNQPQHF. V usage is TRBV30 and J usage is TRBJ1-5; D is possibly TRBD1 (5 bases). Germline-derived CDR1 and CDR2 are GTSNPN and SVGIG (reference sequence). Trimming shortened V by 6 bases and J by 0 bases, and 15 bases separated the two germline ends. The CDR3 has 15 residues.

V and J are TRBV20-1 and TRBJ2-1, with TRBD1 identical over 8 bases. With 3 bases clipped from V and 7 bases from J, the junction kept 26 bases outside the gene matches. The germline V gene encodes CDR1 DFQATT and CDR2 SNEGSKA (reference sequence). The CDR3 is 20 amino acids. The CDR3 region is CSASLFIPGQDRYRRNEQFF. CDR3 DNA: TGCAGTGCTAGTTTATTTATTCCGGGACAGGACAGATATCGGCGAAATGAGCAGTTCTTC.

The genes are TRBV6-5 and TRBJ1-6, with TRBD1 matching 9 bases. V shed 6 bases, J shed 8 bases, and the junction held 5 bases outside the gene matches. The CDR3 covers 14 residues. Germline values: CDR1 MNHEY, CDR2 SVGAGI. CDR3 nucleotide sequence: TGTGCCAGCAGCCGGACAGGGGCTGATTCACCCCTCCACTTT. Its protein is CASSRTGADSPLHF.

The chain is built from TRBV2 and TRBJ1-2, with 7 bases that match TRBD1. This CDR3 is 15 amino acids long. Germline V gene lookup returns CDR1 SNHLY and CDR2 FYNNEI. Trimming at V came to 6 bases and at J to 5 bases, leaving 12 bases not matched to a gene. The CDR3 nucleotides read TGTGCCAGCAGAGCCGGGACAGCAGTGGGTTATGGCTACACCTTC. As protein: CASRAGTAVGYGYTF.